Presented here are 9 T cell receptor beta chains from one specimen sequenced in a study of T cell repertoires in cytomegalovirus infection (dated by TCRdb to the late 2010s). Antigen specificity for these receptors is unknown. This sample was sequenced with an Illumina HiSeq 1500. TCRdb trimmed the raw reads at Q25, called clones with MiXCR and kept productive beta chains. Identical CDR3 proteins give one entry, which carries the most common genes and DNA. This sample is represented by roughly 570,000 distinct CDR3 sequences; 40% of them were singletons. The top ten clonotypes cover more than 40% of the sample. This sample's treatment or condition label indicates: in vitro stimulation with specific CMV peptide epitopes to enrich CMV-specific T cells. The sample here was cultured PBMCs, taken from culture after CMV antigen stimulation. These receptors all come from a human donor in good health (CMV status not recorded). Some clones in this sample may be carry-over from other donors' samples.

This clonotype was observed a handful of times. The chain is built from TRBV7-9 and TRBJ2-7; no clear D. Germline V lookup: CDR1 SEHNR, CDR2 FQNEAQ (reference sequence). Trimming pared 4 bases from V and 7 bases from J, leaving 11 bases between. This CDR3 region has 12 residues. CDR3 coding DNA: TGTGCCAGCAGCTCCCTGCGTGGAGAGCAGTACTTC. This sequence encodes CASSSLRGEQYF. Full variable domain (outside the CDR3, taken from reference TRBV7-9 and TRBJ2-7): DTGVSQNPRHKITKRGQNVTFRCDPISEHNRLYWYRQTLGQGPEFLTYFQNEAQLEKSRLLSDRFSAERPKGSFSTLEIQRTEQGDSAMYLCASSSLRGEQYFGPGTRLTVT.

This chain uses TRBV5-1 with TRBJ1-2; D gene uncertain. The CDR3 consists of 14 residues. Trimming left V 0 bases short and J 5 bases short, with 11 bases between. Germline V gene sequence: CDR1 SGHRS, CDR2 YFSETQ. For the CDR3, the DNA is TGCGCCAGCAGCTTGGAGGGCAGTGGATATGGCTACACCTTC. It encodes CASSLEGSGYGYTF. The full variable domain, rest sourced from reference TRBV5-1 and TRBJ1-2, is KAGVTQTPRYLIKTRGQQVTLSCSPISGHRSVSWYQQTPGQGLQFLFEYFSETQRNKGNFPGRFSGRQFSNSRSEMNVSTLELGDSALYLCASSLEGSGYGYTFGSGTRLTVV.

This clonotype was observed at least ten times. The chain joins TRBV7-2 to TRBJ1-6, with a weak D call TRBD1 (6 bases). The germline CDR1 and CDR2 sequences are SGHTA and FQGNSA. This CDR3 contains 17 residues. The V and J ends lost 1 base and 0 bases respectively, with 10 bases between them. CDR3 sequence reads: CASSLGGLSSYNSPLHF. CDR3 bases: TGTGCCAGCAGCTTAGGGGGGCTAAGCTCCTATAATTCACCCCTCCACTTT.

About this clonotype itself: At one end, the junction sequence differs from germline, possibly due to a read error. DNA of the CDR3: TGCGCCAGCAGTCAAGCGGGTACGGGTGCAGATACGCAGTATTTT. Its protein is CASSQAGTGADTQYF. This chain links TRBV4-3 with TRBJ2-3; tentative D call: TRBD2 (6 bases). The CDR3 has 15 residues. From germline, CDR1 is LGHNA and CDR2 YSLEER.

The chain links TRBV20-1 to TRBJ1-2; possible D gene TRBD1, 5 bases. CDR3 size: 14 residues. CDR1 and CDR2 (germline): DFQATT, SNEGSKA (reference sequence). V lost 3 bases, J lost 4 bases, and 15 bases lay in between. The CDR3 reads CSASRVTGGYGYTF. The CDR3 DNA is TGCAGTGCTAGCCGGGTTACGGGGGGCTATGGCTACACCTTC.

This rearrangement joins TRBV6-1 to TRBJ2-2, with D perhaps matching TRBD2 (5 bases). Germline values: CDR1 MNHNS, CDR2 SASEGT. Trimming pared 8 bases from V and 3 bases from J, leaving 16 bases between. The CDR3 is 15 residues long. The chain's CDR3 is CASRYSVWDTGELFF. CDR3 coding DNA: TGTGCCAGCCGCTATAGCGTTTGGGACACCGGGGAGCTGTTTTTT.

This clonotype was picked up a small number of times. The V call is TRBV7-2, the J call TRBJ1-5; D is unclear. V lost 0 bases, J lost 7 bases, and 13 bases lay in between. The germline CDR1 and CDR2 sequences are SGHTA and FQGNSA. This CDR3 is 15 amino acids long. CDR3 DNA sequence: TGTGCCAGCAGCTTAGCGCTCGGGGTCCCCCAGCCCCAGCATTTT. Protein product: CASSLALGVPQPQHF.

The V call is TRBV11-2, the J call TRBJ2-1; D is unresolved. Germline V gene data show CDR1 as SGHAT and CDR2 as FQNNGV. This CDR3 has 13 amino acids. Trimming removed 3 bases at V and 7 bases at J, with 10 bases between. CDR3 in DNA: TGTGCCAGCAGCTTTTTGACGCATAATGAGCAGTTCTTC. Amino acids: CASSFLTHNEQFF.

The DNA of the CDR3 is TGTGCCACCAGTGATTTAGATTCCCGGGACACTAACTACAATGAGCAGTTCTTC. Its protein product is CATSDLDSRDTNYNEQFF. The chain carries TRBV24-1 and TRBJ2-1, with D perhaps matching TRBD1 (6 bases). The germline V and J ends were trimmed by 1 base and 3 bases, with 18 bases remaining between them. Per the germline V gene, CDR1 is KGHDR and CDR2 is SFDVKD. There are 18 residues in the CDR3.